This T cell receptor beta chain was found in a study of T cells in Graves' hyperthyroidism and ophthalmopathy. The overall study: Blood from the periphery was taken at initial diagnosis, before any treatment.

There were TCR beta CDR3 regions amplified from RNA transcripts. TCR CDR3 regions were first amplified by RT-PCR with HTBI primers. MiXCR, applied by TCRdb to the multiplex PCR reads, yields one record per CDR3 protein. The table has approximately 400,000 distinct CDR3 sequences, approximately 20% seen once. The CDR3 is 13 residues long. Germline V CDR1 and CDR2: KGHDR, SFDVKD. V lost 5 bases and J 3 bases, leaving 7 bases between the germline ends. This chain links TRBV24-1 with TRBJ1-5; D is unresolved. Material: blood. The clonotype originates from a woman between 18 and 29 years old with Graves' hyperthyroidism. The CDR3, as DNA: TGTGCCACCAGTGGTACAATCAATCAGCCCCAGCATTTT. Translation gives CATSGTINQPQHF.